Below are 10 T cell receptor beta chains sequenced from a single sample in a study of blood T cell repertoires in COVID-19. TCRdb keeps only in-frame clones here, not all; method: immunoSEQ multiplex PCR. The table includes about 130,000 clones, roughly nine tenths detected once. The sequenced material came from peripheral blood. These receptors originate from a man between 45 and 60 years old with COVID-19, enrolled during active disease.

CDR3 sequence reads: CASRVLAGVSNEQFF. CDR3 sequence (DNA): TGTGCCAGCAGGGTTCTAGCGGGAGTGTCCAATGAGCAGTTCTTC. The chain links TRBV5-4 to TRBJ2-1; 10 positions agree with TRBD2. This CDR3 has 15 amino acids. CDR1 is SGHNT, CDR2 YYREEE, per germline (reference sequence). The J segment lost 6 bases and the V segment lost 5 bases, leaving 8 bases of the junction unmatched.

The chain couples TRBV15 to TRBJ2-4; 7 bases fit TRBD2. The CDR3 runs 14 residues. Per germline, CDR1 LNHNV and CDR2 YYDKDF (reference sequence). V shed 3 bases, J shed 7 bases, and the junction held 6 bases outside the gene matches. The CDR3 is CATSRKRGGNIQYF. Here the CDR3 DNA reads TGTGCCACCAGCAGGAAGAGGGGAGGGAACATTCAGTACTTC.

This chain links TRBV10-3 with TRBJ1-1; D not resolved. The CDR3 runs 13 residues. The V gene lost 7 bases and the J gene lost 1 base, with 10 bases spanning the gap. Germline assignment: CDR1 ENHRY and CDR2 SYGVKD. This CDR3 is CAINAEGNTEAFF. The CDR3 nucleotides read TGTGCCATCAACGCGGAGGGGAACACTGAAGCTTTCTTT.

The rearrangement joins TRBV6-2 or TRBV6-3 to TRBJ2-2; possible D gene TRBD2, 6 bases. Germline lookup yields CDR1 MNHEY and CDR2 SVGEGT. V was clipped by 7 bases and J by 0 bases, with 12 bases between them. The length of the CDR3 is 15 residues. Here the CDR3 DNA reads TGTGCCAGCACCCCCGGAGGGTCGAACACCGGGGAGCTGTTTTTT. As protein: CASTPGGSNTGELFF.

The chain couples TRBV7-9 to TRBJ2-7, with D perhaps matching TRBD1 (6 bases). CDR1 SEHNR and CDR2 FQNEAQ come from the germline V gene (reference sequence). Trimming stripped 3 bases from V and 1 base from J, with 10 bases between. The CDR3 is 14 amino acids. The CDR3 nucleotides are TGTGCCAGCAGCTTCCAGGGGCGGTCCTACGAGCAGTACTTC. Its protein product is CASSFQGRSYEQYF. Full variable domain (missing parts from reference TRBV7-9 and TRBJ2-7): DTGVSQNPRHKITKRGQNVTFRCDPISEHNRLYWYRQTLGQGPEFLTYFQNEAQLEKSRLLSDRFSAERPKGSFSTLEIQRTEQGDSAMYLCASSFQGRSYEQYFGPGTRLTVT.

CDR3 coding DNA: TGTGCCAGTAGTATGGCTCTACGCGGGGGATCTAGCACAGATACGCAGTATTTT. Protein sequence: CASSMALRGGSSTDTQYF. The rearrangement links TRBV19 to TRBJ2-3, with 7 positions matching TRBD2. Trimming took 3 bases from V and 0 from J; bases not matched to a gene: 12. Germline CDR1 and CDR2: LNHDA and SQIVND (reference sequence). The CDR3 extends over 18 amino acids.

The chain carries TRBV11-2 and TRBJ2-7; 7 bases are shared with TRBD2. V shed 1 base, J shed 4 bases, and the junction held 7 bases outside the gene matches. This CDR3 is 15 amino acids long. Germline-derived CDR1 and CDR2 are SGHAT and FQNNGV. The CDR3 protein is CASSLVAGAVYEQYV. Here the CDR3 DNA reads TGTGCCAGCAGCTTAGTGGCGGGAGCAGTTTACGAGCAGTACGTC.

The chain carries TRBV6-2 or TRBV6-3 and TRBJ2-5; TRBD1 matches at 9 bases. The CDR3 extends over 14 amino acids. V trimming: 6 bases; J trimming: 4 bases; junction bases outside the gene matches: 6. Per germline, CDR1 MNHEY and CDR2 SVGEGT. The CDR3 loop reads CASSRDRVSETQYF. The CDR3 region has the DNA TGTGCCAGCAGCCGGGACAGGGTTTCAGAGACCCAGTACTTC.

The CDR3 DNA is TGTGCTAGTGGTTTGCCGACAGGGAATGAGCAGTTCTTC. Translating it yields CASGLPTGNEQFF. The chain uses TRBV12-5 and TRBJ2-1; TRBD1 aligns across 7 bases. The CDR3 covers 13 residues. Germline V gene lookup returns CDR1 LGHNT and CDR2 FRNRAP. The trim removed 2 bases at V and 7 bases at J, leaving 2 bases unmatched.

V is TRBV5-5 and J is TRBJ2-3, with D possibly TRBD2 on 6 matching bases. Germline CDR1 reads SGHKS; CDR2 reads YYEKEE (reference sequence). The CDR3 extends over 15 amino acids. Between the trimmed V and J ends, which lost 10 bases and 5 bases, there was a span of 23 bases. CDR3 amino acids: CASTPAEGGLDTQYF. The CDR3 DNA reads TGTGCCTCAACTCCGGCGGAGGGAGGACTAGATACGCAGTATTTT.